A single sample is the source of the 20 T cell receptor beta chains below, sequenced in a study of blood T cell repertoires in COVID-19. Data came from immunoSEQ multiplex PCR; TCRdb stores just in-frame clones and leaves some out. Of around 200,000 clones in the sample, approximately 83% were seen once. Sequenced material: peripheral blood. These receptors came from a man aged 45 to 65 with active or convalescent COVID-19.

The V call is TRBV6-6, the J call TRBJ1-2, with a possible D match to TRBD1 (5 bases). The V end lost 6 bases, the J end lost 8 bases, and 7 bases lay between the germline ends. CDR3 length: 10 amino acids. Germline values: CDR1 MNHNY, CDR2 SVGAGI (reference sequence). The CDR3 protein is CASRGGGYTF. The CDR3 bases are TGTGCCAGCAGGGGGGGAGGCTACACCTTC.

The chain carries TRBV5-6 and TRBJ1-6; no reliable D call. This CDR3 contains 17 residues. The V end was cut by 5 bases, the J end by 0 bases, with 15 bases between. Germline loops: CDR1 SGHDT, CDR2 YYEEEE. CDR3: CASSSEDLSSYNSPLHF. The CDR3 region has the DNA TGTGCCAGCAGTAGCGAGGACCTAAGCTCCTATAATTCACCCCTCCACTTT.

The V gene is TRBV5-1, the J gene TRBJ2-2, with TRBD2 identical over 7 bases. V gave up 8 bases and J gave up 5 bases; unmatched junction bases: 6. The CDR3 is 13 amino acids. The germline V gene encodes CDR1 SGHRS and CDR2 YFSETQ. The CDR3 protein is CASKGTTTGELFF. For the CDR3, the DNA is TGCGCCAGTAAAGGGACTACAACCGGGGAGCTGTTTTTT.

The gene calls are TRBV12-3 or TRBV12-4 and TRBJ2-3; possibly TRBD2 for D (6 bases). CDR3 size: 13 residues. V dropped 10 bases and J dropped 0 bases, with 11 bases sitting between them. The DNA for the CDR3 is TGTGCCACCGGGGACTGGAGCACAGATACGCAGTATTTT. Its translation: CATGDWSTDTQYF.

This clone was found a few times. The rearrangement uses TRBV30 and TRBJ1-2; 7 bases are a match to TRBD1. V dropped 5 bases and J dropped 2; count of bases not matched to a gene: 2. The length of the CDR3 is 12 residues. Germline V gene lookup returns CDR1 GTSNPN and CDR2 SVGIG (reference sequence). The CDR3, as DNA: TGTGCCTGGTTAGGGGGCAACTATGGCTACACCTTC. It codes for CAWLGGNYGYTF.

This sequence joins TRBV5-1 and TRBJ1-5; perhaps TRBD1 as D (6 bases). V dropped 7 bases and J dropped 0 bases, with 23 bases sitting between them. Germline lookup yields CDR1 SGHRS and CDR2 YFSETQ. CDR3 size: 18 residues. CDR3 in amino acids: CASPGTRASYGSNQPQHF. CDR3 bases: TGCGCCAGCCCAGGGACAAGGGCCTCGTACGGTAGCAATCAGCCCCAGCATTTT.

This CDR3 is CASSPLRGGGQPQHF. The CDR3 nucleotides read TGCGCCAGCAGCCCCCTTCGAGGGGGAGGGCAGCCCCAGCATTTT. V gene TRBV4-1 combines with J gene TRBJ1-5; possible D gene TRBD1, 6 bases. CDR1 and CDR2 (germline): MGHRA, YSYEKL. Trimming shortened V by 4 bases and J by 7 bases, and 17 bases separated the two germline ends. The CDR3 extends over 15 amino acids.

For the CDR3, the DNA is TGTGCCAGCAGCTACCGGGGGAACACTGAAGCTTTCTTT. Amino acid sequence: CASSYRGNTEAFF. The chain recombines TRBV6-6 with TRBJ1-1; unclear D gene. The CDR3 is made up of 13 amino acids. V shed 6 bases and J shed 1 base, with 9 bases lying between them. Germline-derived CDR1 and CDR2 are MNHNY and SVGAGI (reference sequence).

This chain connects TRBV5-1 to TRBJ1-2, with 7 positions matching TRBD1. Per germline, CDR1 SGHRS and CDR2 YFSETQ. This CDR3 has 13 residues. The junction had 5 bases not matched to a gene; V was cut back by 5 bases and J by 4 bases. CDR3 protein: CASRTTGPYGYTF. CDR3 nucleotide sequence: TGCGCCAGCAGAACGACAGGGCCCTATGGCTACACCTTC.

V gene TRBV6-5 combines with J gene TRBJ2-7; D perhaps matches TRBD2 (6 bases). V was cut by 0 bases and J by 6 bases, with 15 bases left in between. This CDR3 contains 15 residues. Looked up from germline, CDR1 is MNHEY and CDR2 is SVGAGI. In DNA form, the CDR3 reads TGTGCCAGCAGTTACTCGGGACTCCCGACGGGCGAGCAGTACTTC. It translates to CASSYSGLPTGEQYF.

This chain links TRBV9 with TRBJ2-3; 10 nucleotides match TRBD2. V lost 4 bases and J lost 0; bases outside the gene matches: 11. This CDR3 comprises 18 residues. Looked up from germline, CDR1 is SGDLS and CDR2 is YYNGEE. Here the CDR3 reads CASSILAGTEISTDTQYF. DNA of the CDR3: TGTGCCAGCAGCATACTAGCGGGGACTGAAATTAGCACAGATACGCAGTATTTT.

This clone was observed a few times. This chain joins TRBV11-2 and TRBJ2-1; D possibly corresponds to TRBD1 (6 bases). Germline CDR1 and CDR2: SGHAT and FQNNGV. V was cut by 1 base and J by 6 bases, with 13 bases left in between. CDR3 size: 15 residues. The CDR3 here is CASSLGTVISNEQFF. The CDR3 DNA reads TGTGCCAGCAGCTTAGGGACAGTGATAAGCAATGAGCAGTTCTTC. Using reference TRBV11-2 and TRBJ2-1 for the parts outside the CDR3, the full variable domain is EAGVAQSPRYKIIEKRQSVAFWCNPISGHATLYWYQQILGQGPKLLIQFQNNGVVDDSQLPKDRFSAERLKGVDSTLKIQPAKLEDSAVYLCASSLGTVISNEQFFGPGTRLTVL.

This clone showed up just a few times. In DNA, the CDR3 is TGTGCCAGCAGCATCCTAAGCCATGAGCAGTTCTTC. This gives the protein CASSILSHEQFF. The V call is TRBV5-6, the J call TRBJ2-1; D ambiguous. Trimming took off 4 bases at V and 8 bases at J, with 10 bases between the two ends. Germline CDR1 reads SGHDT; CDR2 reads YYEEEE. The CDR3 length is 12 residues. The whole variable domain, filled in from reference TRBV5-6 and TRBJ2-1, reads DAGVTQSPTHLIKTRGQQVTLRCSPKSGHDTVSWYQQALGQGPQFIFQYYEEEERQRGNFPDRFSGHQFPNYSSELNVNALLLGDSALYLCASSILSHEQFFGPGTRLTVL.

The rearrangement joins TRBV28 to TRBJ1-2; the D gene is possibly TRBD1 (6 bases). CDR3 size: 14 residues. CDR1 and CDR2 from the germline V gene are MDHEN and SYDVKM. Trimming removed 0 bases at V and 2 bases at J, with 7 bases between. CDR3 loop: CASSLWRGNYGYTF. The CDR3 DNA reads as TGTGCCAGCAGTTTATGGAGGGGGAACTATGGCTACACCTTC.

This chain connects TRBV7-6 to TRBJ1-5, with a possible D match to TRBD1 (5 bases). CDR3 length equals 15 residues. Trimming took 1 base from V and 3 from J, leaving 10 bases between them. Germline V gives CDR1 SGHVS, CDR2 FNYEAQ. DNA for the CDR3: TGTGCCAGCAGCTTAGACCCAGGGAACAATCAGCCCCAGCATTTT. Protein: CASSLDPGNNQPQHF. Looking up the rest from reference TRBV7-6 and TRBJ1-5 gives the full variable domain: GAGVSQSPRYKVTKRGQDVALRCDPISGHVSLYWYRQALGQGPEFLTYFNYEAQQDKSGLPNDRFSAERPEGSISTLTIQRTEQRDSAMYRCASSLDPGNNQPQHFGDGTRLSIL.

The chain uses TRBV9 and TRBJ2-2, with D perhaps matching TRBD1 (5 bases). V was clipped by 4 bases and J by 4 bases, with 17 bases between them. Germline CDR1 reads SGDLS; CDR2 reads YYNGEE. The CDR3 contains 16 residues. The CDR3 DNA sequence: TGTGCCAGCAGCCCCCAAGCCAGGGTCGGCACCGGGGAGCTGTTTTTT. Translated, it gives CASSPQARVGTGELFF.

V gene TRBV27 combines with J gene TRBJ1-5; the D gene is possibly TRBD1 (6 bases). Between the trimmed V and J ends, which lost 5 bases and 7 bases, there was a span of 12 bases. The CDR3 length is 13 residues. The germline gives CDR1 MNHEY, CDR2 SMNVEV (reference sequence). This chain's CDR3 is CASSPTGLQPQHF. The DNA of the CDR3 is TGTGCCAGCAGTCCAACAGGGCTCCAGCCCCAGCATTTT.

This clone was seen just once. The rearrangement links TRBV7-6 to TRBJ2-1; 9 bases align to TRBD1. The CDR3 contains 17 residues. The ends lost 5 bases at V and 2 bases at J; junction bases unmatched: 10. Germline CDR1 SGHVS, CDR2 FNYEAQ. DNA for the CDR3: TGTGCCAGCAGCGGTGGGACAGGGAGTAACCCCTACAATGAGCAGTTCTTC. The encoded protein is CASSGGTGSNPYNEQFF.

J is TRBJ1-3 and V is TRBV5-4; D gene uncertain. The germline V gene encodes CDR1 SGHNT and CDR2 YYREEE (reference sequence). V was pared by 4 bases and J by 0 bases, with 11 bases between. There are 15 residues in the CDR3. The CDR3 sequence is CASSTDTYSGNTIYF. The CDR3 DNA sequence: TGTGCCAGCAGCACCGACACTTACTCTGGAAACACCATATATTTT.

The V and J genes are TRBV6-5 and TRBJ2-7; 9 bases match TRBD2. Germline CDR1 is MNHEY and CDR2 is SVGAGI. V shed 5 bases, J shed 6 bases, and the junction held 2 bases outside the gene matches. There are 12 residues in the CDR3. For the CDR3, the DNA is TGTGCCAGCAGTCTTAGCGGGGGCGAGCAGTACTTC. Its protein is CASSLSGGEQYF.